Each of the 13 T cell receptor beta chains below was sequenced from the same sample in a study of blood T cells in healthy people across ages. Alongside a J-beta primer mix, a sample-barcoded 5' primer served in a second PCR lasting roughly 7 to 11 cycles. TCRdb re-called the 5' RACE reads with MiXCR, one entry per CDR3 protein. The table has fewer than 750,000 distinct CDR3 sequences, more than 45% seen once. Sample: blood. These receptors all stem from a man at least 80 years old in good health.

The V and J genes are TRBV10-3 and TRBJ1-1, with a weak D call TRBD1 (5 bases). The CDR3 loop spans 13 amino acids. CDR1 ENHRY and CDR2 SYGVKD come from the germline V gene. With 3 bases removed from V and 7 bases from J, the gap between germline ends came to 12 bases. CDR3 sequence reads: CAISDPGTFEAFF. Written as DNA, the CDR3 is TGTGCCATCAGTGATCCCGGGACGTTTGAAGCTTTCTTT.

J is TRBJ1-2 and V is TRBV2, with D perhaps matching TRBD1 (6 bases). The ends were cut back, 5 bases at V and 0 bases at J, with 13 bases in the middle. CDR1 is SNHLY, CDR2 FYNNEI, per germline. CDR3 size: 15 residues. The CDR3 sequence is CASSPNRAANYGYTF. Here the CDR3 DNA reads TGTGCCAGCAGTCCGAACAGGGCTGCTAACTATGGCTACACCTTC.

The J gene is TRBJ1-6, the V gene TRBV20-1; 8 bases map to TRBD1. Germline lookup yields CDR1 DFQATT and CDR2 SNEGSKA (reference sequence). The length of the CDR3 is 13 residues. V lost 5 bases and J lost 8; bases outside the gene matches: 5. The DNA of the CDR3 is TGCAGTGCTCCGACAGGGGAACATTCACCCCTCCACTTT. This gives the protein CSAPTGEHSPLHF.

The chain couples TRBV7-6 to TRBJ1-1; D gene ambiguous. Trimming took off 3 bases at V and 1 base at J, with 9 bases between the two ends. Germline CDR1 reads SGHVS; CDR2 reads FNYEAQ. The length of the CDR3 is 14 residues. In nucleotides, the CDR3 is TGTGCCAGCAGCTTCGTTTCCCCGAACACTGAAGCTTTCTTT. This codes for CASSFVSPNTEAFF.

On this clonotype itself: A single base separates this from a much larger clone, so it may be a read error. V usage is TRBV21-1 and J usage is TRBJ2-2. TRBV21-1 is reported as a pseudogene. This CDR3 has 11 amino acids. The CDR3 loop reads CASSKAGELFF. The CDR3 nucleotides read TGTGCCAGCAGCAAGGCCGGGGAGCTGTTTTTT.

The V and J genes are TRBV3-1 and TRBJ1-5, with a tentative D call TRBD1 (5 bases). The CDR3 length is 14 residues. The germline gives CDR1 LGHDT, CDR2 YNNKEL (reference sequence). Deletions cut 4 bases from V and 0 bases from J, with 7 bases between. The CDR3 DNA reads as TGTGCCAGCAGCCGGGGGAATAGCAATCAGCCCCAGCATTTT. This gives the protein CASSRGNSNQPQHF.

The chain carries TRBV5-8 and TRBJ2-3; 10 bases map to TRBD2. CDR1 and CDR2 from the germline V gene are SGHTS and YDEGEE. This CDR3 has 15 amino acids. Trimming removed 4 bases from V and 1 base from J; junction bases left unmatched: 3. The CDR3 nucleotides read TGTGCCAGCAGCATGGGACTAGCGCGCACAGATACGCAGTATTTT. This codes for CASSMGLARTDTQYF.

This chain links TRBV9 with TRBJ2-6; TRBD1 matches at 7 bases. Germline V gene sequence: CDR1 SGDLS, CDR2 YYNGEE. V was pared by 3 bases and J by 0 bases, with 6 bases of the junction left unmatched. The CDR3 consists of 17 residues. The CDR3 loop reads CASSAWDRDSGANVLTF. CDR3 DNA: TGTGCCAGCAGCGCTTGGGACAGAGACTCTGGGGCCAACGTCCTGACTTTC. Looking up the rest from reference TRBV9 and TRBJ2-6 gives the full variable domain: DSGVTQTPKHLITATGQRVTLRCSPRSGDLSVYWYQQSLDQGLQFLIQYYNGEERAKGNILERFSAQQFPDLHSELNLSSLELGDSALYFCASSAWDRDSGANVLTFGAGSRLTVL.

The chain couples TRBV29-1 to TRBJ1-4; tentative D call: TRBD1 (6 bases). CDR3 length: 15 residues. Germline V gene data show CDR1 as SQVTM and CDR2 as ANQGSEA. The germline V and J ends were trimmed by 7 bases and 3 bases, with 18 bases remaining between them. CDR3 in amino acids: CSAGSTQGSNEKLFF. DNA of the CDR3: TGCAGCGCCGGGAGCACACAGGGATCTAATGAAAAACTGTTTTTT.

This clonotype has a count of ten or more. This chain uses TRBV6-5 with TRBJ2-7, with 7 positions matching TRBD2. The CDR3 spans 17 residues. The germline gives CDR1 MNHEY, CDR2 SVGAGI. J lost 2 bases, V lost 5 bases, and 15 bases had no gene match. CDR3 region: CASSNHPGGKTTYEQYF. DNA for the CDR3: TGTGCCAGCAGTAACCACCCGGGAGGAAAAACAACCTACGAGCAGTACTTC.

This chain links TRBV11-1 with TRBJ2-7; TRBD1 or TRBD2 may be the D gene (5 bases each). The CDR3 consists of 14 residues. The V gene's germline CDR1 is SGHAT and CDR2 FQDESV (reference sequence). Trimming removed 4 bases from V and 3 bases from J, with 13 bases in between. CDR3 residues: CASSSGTGHYEQYF. As DNA, the CDR3 is TGTGCCAGCAGCTCAGGGACCGGACACTACGAGCAGTACTTC.

The rearrangement uses TRBV7-8 and TRBJ2-7; TRBD2 aligns across 9 bases. Germline CDR1 reads SGHVS; CDR2 reads FQNEAQ. The CDR3 totals 17 residues. The V and J ends lost 4 bases and 5 bases, in that order; junction bases with no gene match: 15. Written as DNA, the CDR3 is TGTGCCAGCAGCTCCGGGGTAGCGGGGGCCCTATCCGACGAGCAGTACTTC. Translating it yields CASSSGVAGALSDEQYF.

The V and J genes are TRBV4-3 and TRBJ2-1; TRBD2 matches at 7 bases. The CDR3 length is 15 residues. Per germline, CDR1 LGHNA and CDR2 YSLEER. V shed 0 bases and J 8 bases; nucleotides not matched to a gene: 7. In DNA form, the CDR3 reads TGCGCCAGCAGCCAAGAAAGGACTAGACGGGATGAGCAGTTCTTC. Translated: CASSQERTRRDEQFF.